Following are 21 T cell receptor beta chains from one sample sequenced in a study of blood T cell repertoires in COVID-19. The data were produced by immunoSEQ multiplex PCR, yet TCRdb's version contains in-frame clones alone and is incomplete. The repertoire has 210,000 or so clones, 80% to 85% of them found once; the top ten carry approximately 18%. Sequenced material: peripheral blood. The receptors come from a woman older than 75 with active or convalescent COVID-19.

J is TRBJ2-2 and V is TRBV6-4; D call uncertain. Per the germline V gene, CDR1 is MRHNA and CDR2 is SNTAGT. V lost 1 base, J lost 6 bases, and 12 bases lay in between. The CDR3 runs 15 residues. In DNA form, the CDR3 reads TGTGCCAGCAGTGACTACCCTGGTGGGCCCGGGGAGCTGTTTTTT. It specifies CASSDYPGGPGELFF.

This clone has a single count. The rearrangement links TRBV6-2 or TRBV6-3 to TRBJ2-7; TRBD1 matches 8 bases. Trimming took 4 bases from V and 4 from J; bases not matched to a gene: 9. The CDR3 length is 15 residues. Germline CDR1 MNHEY, CDR2 SVGEGT. CDR3 in amino acids: CASSSFGQGGYEQYF. CDR3 in DNA: TGTGCCAGCAGTTCATTCGGACAGGGTGGATACGAGCAGTACTTC.

The chain has TRBV5-1 and TRBJ1-2, with a possible D match to TRBD1 (6 bases). The CDR3 contains 14 residues. Trimming removed 0 bases at V and 8 bases at J, with 14 bases between. From germline, CDR1 is SGHRS and CDR2 YFSETQ. The CDR3 loop reads CASSLAGRGGGYTF. The CDR3 DNA reads TGCGCCAGCAGCTTGGCCGGCAGGGGTGGGGGCTACACCTTC.

The J gene is TRBJ2-5, the V gene TRBV5-6; D may be TRBD1 (5 bases). V lost 4 bases and J 1 base, leaving 11 bases between the germline ends. The CDR3 is 14 residues long. The germline V gene encodes CDR1 SGHDT and CDR2 YYEEEE. CDR3 amino acids: CASSPYRTQETQYF. For the CDR3, the DNA is TGTGCCAGCAGCCCCTACAGGACCCAAGAGACCCAGTACTTC.

This clone showed up just once. The chain's CDR3 is CASSLVPAGQETQYF. CDR3 in DNA: TGTGCCAGCAGCTTAGTCCCTGCAGGGCAAGAGACCCAGTACTTC. The J gene is TRBJ2-5, the V gene TRBV7-2; D might be TRBD1 (5 bases). The CDR3 runs 15 residues. V lost 1 base and J lost 2, with 11 bases in between. CDR1 is SGHTA and CDR2 is FQGNSA in the germline V gene.

The CDR3 coding sequence is TGTGCCAGCAGCCAATTGACAGGGGGTGCCTATGGCTACACCTTC. Its protein product is CASSQLTGGAYGYTF. V is TRBV3-1 (or the pseudogene TRBV3-2) and J is TRBJ1-2, with 9 bases identical to TRBD1. This CDR3 is built from 15 residues. CDR1 and CDR2 from the germline V gene are LGHDT and YNNKEL (reference sequence). V gave up 2 bases and J gave up 4 bases; unmatched junction bases: 5.

J is TRBJ1-1 and V is TRBV5-4; perhaps TRBD1 as D (5 bases). This CDR3 is 15 amino acids long. Germline V gene data show CDR1 as SGHNT and CDR2 as YYREEE (reference sequence). V gave up 4 bases and J gave up 1 base, with 14 bases separating them. The CDR3 sequence: CASSRDSAGNTEAFF. CDR3 coding DNA: TGTGCCAGCAGCCGGGACTCTGCGGGGAACACTGAAGCTTTCTTT.

The table lists this clone with a count of one. The chain carries TRBV3-1 (or the pseudogene TRBV3-2) and TRBJ1-2; TRBD1 might be the D (6 bases). The CDR3 totals 14 residues. Germline CDR1 LGHDT, CDR2 YNNKEL (reference sequence). With 3 bases removed from V and 2 bases from J, the gap between germline ends came to 10 bases. The CDR3 loop is CASSQLDSNYGYTF. In DNA, the CDR3 is TGTGCCAGCAGCCAGCTGGACAGCAACTATGGCTACACCTTC.

The chain couples TRBV28 to TRBJ2-5, with TRBD1 matching over 10 bases. With 5 bases clipped from V and 5 bases from J, the junction kept 11 bases outside the gene matches. There are 16 residues in the CDR3. Germline V gene sequence: CDR1 MDHEN, CDR2 SYDVKM. The CDR3 loop is CASSGTGQGWIETQYF. The CDR3 DNA sequence: TGTGCCAGCAGTGGGACGGGACAGGGGTGGATCGAGACCCAGTACTTC.

V gene TRBV7-2 combines with J gene TRBJ1-4; 10 nucleotides line up with TRBD1. Germline V gene sequence: CDR1 SGHTA, CDR2 FQGNSA. The CDR3 sequence is 15 residues long. V shed 5 bases, J shed 8 bases, and the junction held 8 bases outside the gene matches. The CDR3 DNA reads TGTGCCAGCAGCCTTCGGGACAGGGGCGGAGAAAAACTGTTTTTT. It encodes CASSLRDRGGEKLFF.

CDR3 protein: CASSQLLAGGETQYF. Written as DNA, the CDR3 is TGCGCCAGCAGCCAATTACTAGCGGGAGGAGAGACCCAGTACTTC. The chain has TRBV4-1 and TRBJ2-5; 12 bases fit TRBD2. The CDR3 contains 15 residues. With 2 bases clipped from V and 4 bases from J, the junction kept 2 bases outside the gene matches. Germline V gene lookup returns CDR1 MGHRA and CDR2 YSYEKL.

The rearrangement links TRBV9 to TRBJ2-7; 8 bases line up with TRBD2. The CDR3 sequence is 15 residues long. Germline-derived CDR1 and CDR2 are SGDLS and YYNGEE. The V segment lost 2 bases and the J segment 4 bases; nucleotides outside the gene matches: 8. The CDR3 protein is CASSVGGADGYEQYF. CDR3 nucleotides: TGTGCCAGCAGCGTCGGGGGGGCCGACGGGTACGAGCAGTACTTC.

This chain joins TRBV12-5 and TRBJ2-7; TRBD2 matches 8 bases. The CDR3 consists of 15 residues. After removal of 6 bases from V and 6 bases from J, the junction contained 13 bases not matched to a gene. The germline V gene has CDR1 LGHNT and CDR2 FRNRAP. The CDR3 loop is CASGTSGLIPSEQYF. The CDR3 region has the DNA TGTGCTAGTGGAACTAGCGGACTAATCCCAAGCGAGCAGTACTTC.

On this clone itself: One end of the junction is discordant with germline, which a read error may explain. This chain joins TRBV12-3 or TRBV12-4 and TRBJ1-2; tentatively, D is TRBD1 (5 bases). This CDR3 has 11 residues. This CDR3 reads CASRYDRSQAF. Written as DNA, the CDR3 is TGTGCCAGCAGGTATGACAGATCCCAGGCCTTC.

This clone was observed a few times. V gene TRBV6-5 combines with J gene TRBJ2-7, with 9 bases lining up with TRBD1. The CDR3 is 13 amino acids. J lost 0 bases, V lost 6 bases, and 0 bases had no gene match. CDR1 is MNHEY, CDR2 SVGAGI, per germline. The CDR3 region is CASRGQGSYEQYF. CDR3 DNA sequence: TGTGCCAGCAGGGGACAGGGCTCCTACGAGCAGTACTTC.

V gene TRBV6-6 combines with J gene TRBJ1-6, with 8 positions matching TRBD1. Germline V lookup: CDR1 MNHNY, CDR2 SVGAGI (reference sequence). The CDR3 contains 15 residues. J lost 4 bases, V lost 9 bases, and 8 bases had no gene match. The CDR3 sequence is CARLQGVPYNSPLHF. In DNA, the CDR3 is TGTGCCAGGTTACAGGGGGTACCTTATAATTCACCCCTCCACTTT.

This rearrangement joins TRBV10-3 to TRBJ2-7, with D unresolved. CDR3 length equals 14 residues. The V and J ends lost 3 bases and 2 bases respectively, with 11 bases between them. Per the germline V gene, CDR1 is ENHRY and CDR2 is SYGVKD. The CDR3 nucleotides read TGTGCCATCAGTGACCCCGACACCGCCTACGAGCAGTACTTC. Translated: CAISDPDTAYEQYF.

J is TRBJ2-6 and V is TRBV30; D perhaps matches TRBD1 (6 bases). Germline CDR1 reads GTSNPN; CDR2 reads SVGIG (reference sequence). Deletions cut 0 bases from V and 1 base from J, with 13 bases between. This CDR3 region has 17 residues. CDR3 bases: TGTGCCTGGAGTGTCCCCCAGGGGAGATCTGGGGCCAACGTCCTGACTTTC. This translates into CAWSVPQGRSGANVLTF.

This clone was recorded a few times. Here the CDR3 omits its conserved ending phenylalanine or tryptophan, so a read error is the likely source. Because the CDR3's place on the DNA is in doubt, the DNA is left out and the CDR3 is given as listed by TCRdb. The rearrangement uses TRBV23-1 and TRBJ1-2; TRBD1 is the table's D call, not checked against the DNA. TRBV23-1 is classed as an ORF, of uncertain function. The CDR3 sequence runs 14 residues, both termini included. Here the CDR3 reads CARTQRQGGIRLHL.

This clone has just one count. This chain connects TRBV7-8 to TRBJ2-2; D call uncertain. The CDR3 totals 13 residues. V was trimmed by 5 bases and J by 4 bases, leaving 8 bases between them. Germline CDR1 and CDR2: SGHVS and FQNEAQ. In DNA, the CDR3 is TGTGCCAGCAGCCAACGGGTCACCGGGGAGCTGTTTTTT. Its protein is CASSQRVTGELFF.

This clone has more than one count but fewer than ten. The chain links TRBV5-5 to TRBJ1-5; a weak D match, TRBD1 (5 bases). Germline values: CDR1 SGHKS, CDR2 YYEKEE (reference sequence). The V and J ends lost 0 bases and 7 bases respectively, with 8 bases between them. This CDR3 has 13 residues. This chain's CDR3 is CASSLVGRQPQHF. For the CDR3, the DNA is TGTGCCAGCAGCTTGGTGGGGCGACAGCCCCAGCATTTT. Drawing the rest from reference TRBV5-5 and TRBJ1-5, the complete variable domain is DAGVTQSPTHLIKTRGQQVTLRCSPISGHKSVSWYQQVLGQGPQFIFQYYEKEERGRGNFPDRFSARQFPNYSSELNVNALLLGDSALYLCASSLVGRQPQHFGDGTRLSIL.